This T cell receptor (beta chain) was recorded in a study of Graves' ophthalmopathy and Graves' hyperthyroidism. RNA transcripts were the source from which TCR beta CDR3 regions were amplified. HTBI primers were employed in first-round RT-PCR, then a second-round multiplex PCR followed. From the multiplex PCR reads, TCRdb called clonotypes with MiXCR, one entry per CDR3 protein. This table holds about 620,000 distinct CDR3 sequences, 22% found once. Clinical symptoms and serum thyroxine were used for diagnosis; TRAb, thyroid ultrasound and orbital computed tomography were also relied on. Trimming shortened V by 7 bases and J by 3 bases, and 15 bases separated the two germline ends. The CDR3 extends over 14 amino acids. From germline, CDR1 is ENHRY and CDR2 SYGVKD.

The receptor comes from a woman in her late teens or twenties with stable Graves' hyperthyroidism. Some clones in this sample may be carry-over from other donors' samples. This sequence joins TRBV10-3 and TRBJ1-2; D ambiguous. Sequenced input: peripheral blood. The CDR3 loop is CAIKAGGSDYGYTF. In DNA form, the CDR3 reads TGTGCCATCAAAGCGGGTGGGTCCGACTATGGCTACACCTTC.